This record looks at one T cell receptor (beta chain) sequence and its context. Its antigen specificity is not known. Qualities for individual bases were not recorded, and no much larger clone is one base off. Receptor libraries were prepared by the immunoSEQ multiplex PCR assay. The paper's processing steps were these. To diagnose cytomegalovirus status from the catalog of TCR beta chain sequences, a statistical classification framework was built. TCRdb limited this immuneACCESS table to in-frame rearrangements with V and J called. A share of clones is missing; checked studies link under half to unresolved V genes, and the rest is unexplained. V, J and clone size are those of that table, while D and trimming were read from the DNA. For this sample the table gives more than 200,000 clones, of which around 90% were detected only once. The top ten hold approximately 3.1% of the sample. The data stem from a study of cytomegalovirus exposure and HLA in healthy donors (dated by TCRdb to about 2017). The study in broad terms: A later analysis indicated that the 130 or so validation repertoires were generated on the platform also employed for the approximately 700 repertoires of the first cohort. The study aimed to test whether signatures of past pathogen exposure could be identified by cataloging public T cell receptors. A separate validation cohort of roughly 110 different subjects was used in addition to the roughly 670-subject first cohort. To predict cytomegalovirus infection status, the study combined high-throughput TCR immunosequencing, statistical association of individual TCRs with disease status, and machine learning.

What the research found in general, with its limitations: The study listed 164 TCR beta chains as associated with cytomegalovirus. A later analysis lacked HLA typing for the validation cohort, so it scored co-occurrence in that cohort across all 120 repertoires. Across donors, most TCR sequences were observed very rarely, whereas some public TCRs were present in many individuals. A later analysis found that TCRs clustered in the first cohort also tended to co-occur in the 95 to 150 validation repertoires, with just under 95% of cluster scores above 0. According to the authors, the approach could potentially be generalized to other disease states and immunological phenotypes. Three of the identified cytomegalovirus-associated TCR beta chains were confirmed in vitro to be specific for cytomegalovirus antigens. The classifier was reported to diagnose cytomegalovirus status with high specificity and sensitivity in both the original cohort and the validation cohort.

Donors formed part of the validation cohort, which comprised 120 subjects and was distinct from the first cohort of roughly 600 subjects. The V end gives up 4 bases and the J end 4 bases, leaving 5 bases in the junction not matched to a gene. CDR1 and CDR2, per the germline V gene (reference sequence), are MNHEY and SMNVEV. The CDR3 covers 15 residues, taking in both the cysteine and the phenylalanine. The retained sequence is limited to the CDR3, 45 bases, with the frame set at the first base. The chain joins TRBV27 to TRBJ2-1, and 9 junction bases match TRBD2. The sequence was obtained from a woman aged 25 to 39 in good health and CMV-seronegative. Sequencing was done on a sample of PBMCs. The nucleotide sequence is TGTGCCAGCAGTTCCTCTAGCGGGGATTACAATGAGCAGTTCTTC. The translation is CASSSSSGDYNEQFF.